The 10 T cell receptor beta chains presented below share a single source sample, sequenced in a study of primary melanoma T cells and metastatic recurrence. Some clones are missing from TCRdb's copy, which holds only in-frame ones; the method was immunoSEQ multiplex PCR. The sample includes 320 or so clones, about nine tenths of them seen just once. Sequenced: melanoma tumor tissue. The origin of the receptors is a human donor with melanoma.

The rearrangement uses TRBV6-8 and TRBJ2-7; tentatively, D is TRBD1 or TRBD2 (6 bases each). V was pared by 5 bases and J by 2 bases, with 22 bases between. This CDR3 region has 17 residues. Germline values: CDR1 MNHGY, CDR2 SAAAGT. The CDR3 here is CASSAVTGAGNPYEQYF. The CDR3 nucleotides are TGTGCCAGCAGTGCGGTCACGGGGGCGGGGAACCCCTACGAGCAGTACTTC.

The rearrangement uses TRBV14 and TRBJ2-1; TRBD2 agrees at 12 bases. Trimming cost V 2 bases and J 5 bases; bases outside gene matches: 4. This CDR3 has 16 amino acids. Germline V gene data show CDR1 as SGHDN and CDR2 as FVKESK. CDR3 region: CASSQLAGGRHNEQFF. In DNA form, the CDR3 reads TGTGCCAGCAGCCAACTAGCGGGAGGGCGCCACAATGAGCAGTTCTTC. Drawing the rest from reference TRBV14 and TRBJ2-1, the complete variable domain is EAGVTQFPSHSVIEKGQTVTLRCDPISGHDNLYWYRRVMGKEIKFLLHFVKESKQDESGMPNNRFLAERTGGTYSTLKVQPAELEDSGVYFCASSQLAGGRHNEQFFGPGTRLTVL.

In this sample, this clone turned up a few times. This chain uses TRBV11-3 with TRBJ1-4; D uncertain. Trimming took off 4 bases at V and 7 bases at J, with 16 bases between the two ends. This CDR3 contains 15 residues. Germline values: CDR1 SGHNT, CDR2 YENEEA. The CDR3 is CASSSRTAEGEKLFF. The DNA for the CDR3 is TGTGCCAGCAGCTCTCGGACTGCCGAAGGTGAAAAACTGTTTTTT.

The chain combines TRBV6-8 with TRBJ2-7; 7 nucleotides agree with TRBD1. V dropped 6 bases and J dropped 2; count of bases not matched to a gene: 10. The germline gives CDR1 MNHGY, CDR2 SAAAGT. The CDR3 covers 15 residues. CDR3 nucleotides: TGTGCCAGCAGAAGCAAGACAGGGAACCCCTACGAGCAGTACTTC. Amino acids: CASRSKTGNPYEQYF.

The rearrangement uses TRBV11-3 and TRBJ2-1; TRBD2 matches 7 bases. Germline loops: CDR1 SGHNT, CDR2 YENEEA. The CDR3 spans 14 residues. Trimming cost V 2 bases and J 8 bases; bases outside gene matches: 6. This chain's CDR3 is CASSLLAGEHEQFF. CDR3 coding DNA: TGTGCCAGCAGCTTACTCGCGGGAGAGCATGAGCAGTTCTTC.

This clone turned up a few times. This chain connects TRBV11-3 to TRBJ1-5; D is perhaps TRBD1 (6 bases). The CDR3 runs 15 residues. In germline, CDR1 is SGHNT, CDR2 YENEEA. V lost 5 bases, J lost 0 bases, and 11 bases lay in between. CDR3 in DNA: TGTGCCAGCAGCCGATCAGGGGATAGCAATCAGCCCCAGCATTTT. Protein product: CASSRSGDSNQPQHF.

This clone was detected a few times. The rearrangement uses TRBV28 and TRBJ2-2; 7 nucleotides match TRBD2. The CDR3 loop spans 15 amino acids. Germline V gene lookup returns CDR1 MDHEN and CDR2 SYDVKM. Unmatched junction bases numbered 9, after V lost 6 bases and J lost 5 bases. CDR3 amino acids: CASSSSGMGTGELFF. The CDR3 DNA reads TGTGCCAGCAGCTCAAGCGGGATGGGTACCGGGGAGCTGTTTTTT.

In the case of this clone: A read error may account for a junction end that differs from germline. The rearrangement uses TRBV6-8 and TRBJ1-2; D not resolved. Looked up from germline, CDR1 is MNHGY and CDR2 is SAAAGT. The CDR3 loop spans 14 amino acids. CDR3 in amino acids: CASSQTFTRDGYTF. DNA of the CDR3: TGTGCCAGCAGCCAGACCTTTACTCGGGATGGCTACACTTTC.

This rearrangement joins TRBV15 to TRBJ1-4; D gene unclear. Germline V gene lookup returns CDR1 LNHNV and CDR2 YYDKDF (reference sequence). CDR3 length: 15 residues. The V end lost 0 bases, the J end lost 6 bases, and 11 bases lay between the germline ends. CDR3 loop: CATSRDGRADEKLFF. The DNA for the CDR3 is TGTGCCACCAGCAGAGATGGGAGGGCTGATGAAAAACTGTTTTTT.

This rearrangement joins TRBV19 to TRBJ2-7, with D perhaps matching TRBD1 (5 bases). The CDR3 extends over 13 amino acids. V was cut by 5 bases and J by 3 bases, with 11 bases left in between. Looked up from germline, CDR1 is LNHDA and CDR2 is SQIVND (reference sequence). This chain's CDR3 is CASSPRADYEQYF. The DNA of the CDR3 is TGTGCCAGTAGTCCCAGGGCGGACTACGAGCAGTACTTC.